These T cell receptor beta chains were read from a single sample in a study of TIL therapy for anti-PD-1-resistant metastatic lung cancer. Here immunoSEQ multiplex PCR was the method, and the copy in TCRdb shows in-frame clones only, minus some. The sample has tens of thousands of clones, roughly 70% seen once. The specimen was blood, collected at baseline. All receptors derive from a person aged 25 to 85 with non-small cell lung cancer. CDR3s include the opening cysteine and the closing phenylalanine or tryptophan.

J gene: TRBJ2-3; V gene: TRBV5-4; CDR3 protein: CASSLLLEDTQYF
J gene: TRBJ1-4; V gene: TRBV5-4; CDR3 protein: CASSLGSGVATNEKLFF
J gene: TRBJ1-2; V gene: TRBV30; CDR3 protein: CAWMAESDYGYTF
J gene: TRBJ2-1; V gene: TRBV5-1; CDR3 protein: CASSLANEQFF
J gene: TRBJ1-2; V gene: TRBV9; CDR3 protein: CASSVGGPFAREGYTF
J gene: TRBJ1-1; V gene: TRBV18; CDR3 protein: CASSPQNMNTEAFF
J gene: TRBJ2-7; V gene: TRBV7-9; CDR3 protein: CASSFGQVSYEQYF
J gene: TRBJ1-5; V gene: TRBV6-6; CDR3 protein: CASTGGQGGQPQHF
J gene: TRBJ2-1; V gene: TRBV11-3; CDR3 protein: CASSRGLGSDEQFF
J gene: TRBJ2-6; V gene: TRBV5-6; CDR3 protein: CASSFTLAHSGANVLTF
J gene: TRBJ1-2; V gene: TRBV6-6; CDR3 protein: CASMGRTYGYTF
J gene: TRBJ1-2; V gene: TRBV5-5; CDR3 protein: CASRDRGSANYGYTF
J gene: TRBJ2-2; V gene: TRBV5-1; CDR3 protein: CASSRVDYANTGELFF
J gene: TRBJ1-5; V gene: TRBV28; CDR3 protein: CASKGTGGHQPQHF
J gene: TRBJ2-1; V gene: TRBV7-9; CDR3 protein: CASSFSFNEQFF
J gene: TRBJ1-6; V gene: TRBV25-1; CDR3 protein: CASLGAATNSPLHF
J gene: TRBJ2-5; V gene: TRBV7-9; CDR3 protein: CASSDFRGGYQETQYF
J gene: TRBJ1-1; V gene: TRBV19; CDR3 protein: CASTYANTEAFF
J gene: TRBJ2-5; V gene: TRBV19; CDR3 protein: CASSMGGRGKETQYF
J gene: TRBJ2-7; V gene: TRBV9; CDR3 protein: CASSVGTGRYEQYF
J gene: TRBJ1-5; V gene: TRBV5-6; CDR3 protein: CASSLRQGAGTQHF
J gene: TRBJ1-1; V gene: TRBV28; CDR3 protein: CASSPGGGGTEAFF
J gene: TRBJ2-7; V gene: TRBV11-2; CDR3 protein: CASSIGGSYEQYF
J gene: TRBJ1-5; V gene: TRBV19; CDR3 protein: CASSNGADRNQPQHF
J gene: TRBJ1-6; V gene: TRBV9; CDR3 protein: CASSVGQMFESPLHF
J gene: TRBJ2-3; V gene: TRBV9; CDR3 protein: CASSVASTDTQYF
J gene: TRBJ2-1; V gene: TRBV2; CDR3 protein: CASSVQGAHNEQFF
J gene: TRBJ2-7; V gene: TRBV28; CDR3 protein: CASSPSGRVYEQYF
J gene: TRBJ2-2; V gene: TRBV5-1; CDR3 protein: CASSPPLTGNTGELFF